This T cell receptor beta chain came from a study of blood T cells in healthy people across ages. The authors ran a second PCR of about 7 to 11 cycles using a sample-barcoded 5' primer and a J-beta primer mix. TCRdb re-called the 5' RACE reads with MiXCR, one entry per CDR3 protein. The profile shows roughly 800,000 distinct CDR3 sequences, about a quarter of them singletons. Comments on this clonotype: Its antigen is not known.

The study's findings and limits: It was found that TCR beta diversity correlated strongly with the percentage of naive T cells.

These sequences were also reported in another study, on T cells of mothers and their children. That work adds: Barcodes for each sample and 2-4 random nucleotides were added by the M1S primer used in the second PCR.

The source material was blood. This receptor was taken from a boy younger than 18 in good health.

The CDR3 DNA is TGCAGTGCTCCCCTAGGGGGGGTCACCGGGGAGCTGTTTTTT. This sequence encodes CSAPLGGVTGELFF. The chain couples TRBV20-1 to TRBJ2-2; TRBD2 is a possible D gene (7 bases). The CDR3 has 14 residues. The germline CDR1 and CDR2 sequences are DFQATT and SNEGSKA (reference sequence). Trimming removed 5 bases at V and 4 bases at J, with 14 bases between.